These 18 T cell receptor beta chains came from one sample sequenced in a study of cytomegalovirus exposure and HLA in healthy donors. The primer mix had 60 Vbeta and 13 Jbeta primers. This table comes from immunoSEQ multiplex PCR, and its TCRdb copy is limited to in-frame clones, with some not included. The sample records 100,000 to 150,000 clones, around 83% being singletons. The source material was PBMCs. Receptors originate from a girl aged 2 to 10 in good health and CMV-seronegative.

The rearrangement uses TRBV19 and TRBJ2-6, with TRBD1 identical over 7 bases. This CDR3 comprises 15 residues. The germline V gene has CDR1 LNHDA and CDR2 SQIVND (reference sequence). With 6 bases clipped from V and 2 bases from J, the junction kept 4 bases outside the gene matches. The CDR3 region has the DNA TGTGCCAGTAGCAGACAGGGAACTGGGGCCAACGTCCTGACTTTC. This gives the protein CASSRQGTGANVLTF. Complete variable domain (other parts from reference TRBV19 and TRBJ2-6): DGGITQSPKYLFRKEGQNVTLSCEQNLNHDAMYWYRQDPGQGLRLIYYSQIVNDFQKGDIAEGYSVSREKKESFPLTVTSAQKNPTAFYLCASSRQGTGANVLTFGAGSRLTVL.

The rearrangement links TRBV7-2 to TRBJ2-4; D is possibly TRBD1 (5 bases). V dropped 3 bases and J dropped 0 bases, with 9 bases sitting between them. The CDR3 contains 15 residues. The germline gives CDR1 SGHTA, CDR2 FQGNSA. The CDR3 protein is CASSLQGIAKNIQYF. The CDR3 coding sequence is TGTGCCAGCAGCTTGCAGGGCATAGCCAAAAACATTCAGTACTTC.

This chain links TRBV2 with TRBJ2-7; D possibly matches TRBD1 or TRBD2 (10 bases each). Trimming shortened V by 3 bases and J by 1 base, and 25 bases separated the two germline ends. Germline V CDR1 and CDR2: SNHLY, FYNNEI. The CDR3 contains 19 residues. This chain's CDR3 is CASSDGTGVWTSGSYEQYF. The CDR3 DNA follows: TGTGCCAGCAGTGATGGGACAGGGGTTTGGACTAGCGGATCCTACGAGCAGTACTTC.

This chain uses TRBV19 with TRBJ2-5; TRBD2 matches at 7 bases. Germline values: CDR1 LNHDA, CDR2 SQIVND (reference sequence). The CDR3 runs 12 residues. Losses at the gene ends were 11 bases for V and 4 bases for J; bases not matched to a gene: 7. The CDR3 nucleotides read TGTGCCGTGGGGTGGGGGGGAGAGACCCAGTACTTC. Its protein product is CAVGWGGETQYF.

The rearrangement joins TRBV2 to TRBJ1-1, with D perhaps TRBD1 (5 bases). The germline CDR1 and CDR2 sequences are SNHLY and FYNNEI. The CDR3 is made up of 15 amino acids. Trimming pared 6 bases from V and 1 base from J, leaving 15 bases between. The CDR3 loop reads CASSGIGARNTEAFF. The CDR3 DNA is TGTGCCAGCAGCGGTATTGGGGCCCGGAACACTGAAGCTTTCTTT. Supplemented by reference TRBV2 and TRBJ1-1, the full variable domain reads EPEVTQTPSHQVTQMGQEVILRCVPISNHLYFYWYRQILGQKVEFLVSFYNNEISEKSEIFDDQFSVERPDGSNFTLKIRSTKLEDSAMYFCASSGIGARNTEAFFGQGTRLTVV.

The table lists this clone with a few counts. The V and J genes are TRBV6-1 and TRBJ1-5; D not certain. Trimming cost V 7 bases and J 0 bases, with 7 bases left between them. CDR3 length equals 13 residues. Germline-derived CDR1 and CDR2 are MNHNS and SASEGT. The CDR3 loop is CASTTVSNQPQHF. The DNA of the CDR3 is TGTGCCAGCACTACGGTTAGCAATCAGCCCCAGCATTTT.

The rearrangement links TRBV13 to TRBJ2-1; 8 bases align to TRBD2. This CDR3 region has 17 residues. V trimming: 1 base; J trimming: 2 bases; junction bases outside the gene matches: 7. Germline CDR1 PRHDT, CDR2 FYEKMQ (reference sequence). The CDR3 nucleotides are TGTGCCAGCAGCTTAGTACACGGGGGGGTGGCCTACAATGAGCAGTTCTTC. Protein sequence: CASSLVHGGVAYNEQFF.

V usage is TRBV9 and J usage is TRBJ2-5; D may be TRBD1 (6 bases). This CDR3 comprises 14 residues. Trimming took off 2 bases at V and 5 bases at J, with 13 bases between the two ends. Germline loops: CDR1 SGDLS, CDR2 YYNGEE. The CDR3 spells CASSVNSGEETQYF. The CDR3 nucleotides read TGTGCCAGCAGCGTCAACTCAGGGGAGGAGACCCAGTACTTC. The full variable domain, in which reference TRBV9 and TRBJ2-5 provide the parts outside the CDR3, is DSGVTQTPKHLITATGQRVTLRCSPRSGDLSVYWYQQSLDQGLQFLIQYYNGEERAKGNILERFSAQQFPDLHSELNLSSLELGDSALYFCASSVNSGEETQYFGPGTRLLVL.

The rearrangement links TRBV28 to TRBJ1-6; no definite D call. Trimming cost V 10 bases and J 5 bases, with 15 bases left between them. Germline CDR1 is MDHEN and CDR2 is SYDVKM. The CDR3 is made up of 14 amino acids. DNA of the CDR3: TGTGCCACAAACGTCCCGGGTCATAATTCACCCCTCCACTTT. Translated, it gives CATNVPGHNSPLHF.

This clone was recorded a few times. The chain couples TRBV5-4 to TRBJ2-7, with D perhaps TRBD1 (6 bases). Trimming removed 3 bases from V and 3 bases from J, with 10 bases in between. The CDR3 contains 13 residues. Germline V gene lookup returns CDR1 SGHNT and CDR2 YYREEE (reference sequence). The CDR3 reads CASSSTGSYEQYF. CDR3 DNA sequence: TGTGCCAGCAGCTCGACAGGTAGCTACGAGCAGTACTTC.

The J gene is TRBJ2-1, the V gene TRBV4-2; 14 positions agree with TRBD2. CDR3 length: 14 residues. V lost 6 bases and J lost 7; bases outside the gene matches: 2. Per germline, CDR1 LGHNA and CDR2 YNFKEQ. CDR3 in amino acids: CASRGLAGVNEQFF. DNA for the CDR3: TGTGCCAGCAGGGGACTAGCGGGAGTTAATGAGCAGTTCTTC.

The chain combines TRBV7-9 with TRBJ2-1; TRBD2 matches 7 bases. This CDR3 contains 16 residues. Germline CDR1 is SEHNR and CDR2 is FQNEAQ (reference sequence). J was trimmed by 8 bases and V by 5 bases; bases with no gene match: 15. The CDR3 spells CASSPRERELVDEQFF. CDR3 sequence (DNA): TGTGCCAGCAGCCCCAGAGAGCGGGAATTGGTCGATGAGCAGTTCTTC.

This clone was found a few times. This rearrangement joins TRBV6-4 to TRBJ2-1, with D tentatively TRBD1 (5 bases). Trimming took off 0 bases at V and 0 bases at J, with 6 bases between the two ends. CDR3 length equals 15 residues. CDR1 MRHNA and CDR2 SNTAGT come from the germline V gene. The CDR3 spells CASSDSGHSYNEQFF. The CDR3 coding sequence is TGTGCCAGCAGTGACTCAGGACACTCCTACAATGAGCAGTTCTTC.

The genes are TRBV30 and TRBJ1-4; D gene ambiguous. The CDR3 extends over 16 amino acids. V lost 0 bases to trimming and J lost 5 bases, with 16 bases between them. CDR1 and CDR2 from the germline V gene are GTSNPN and SVGIG (reference sequence). This CDR3 reads CAWSVSHGGINEKLFF. CDR3 bases: TGTGCCTGGAGTGTAAGTCACGGAGGCATAAATGAAAAACTGTTTTTT.

Written as DNA, the CDR3 is TGTGCCAGCGTTCAGGGGGCAGATCAGCCCCAGCATTTT. Protein: CASVQGADQPQHF. The V call is TRBV7-9, the J call TRBJ1-5, with TRBD1 identical over 8 bases. V shed 8 bases and J 5 bases; nucleotides not matched to a gene: 5. The CDR3 sequence is 13 residues long. CDR1 is SEHNR, CDR2 FQNEAQ, per germline (reference sequence).

The chain employs TRBV4-3 and TRBJ2-3, with TRBD2 identical over 7 bases. The CDR3 runs to 18 residues. Trimming removed 0 bases from V and 5 bases from J; junction bases left unmatched: 14. Per the germline V gene, CDR1 is LGHNA and CDR2 is YSLEER. CDR3 region: CASSQDYAGGYSLDTQYF. In DNA form, the CDR3 reads TGCGCCAGCAGCCAAGATTATGCCGGGGGGTATTCCTTAGATACGCAGTATTTT.

The CDR3 is CASSRLQSSDTQYF. The CDR3 DNA follows: TGTGCCAGCAGCCGACTTCAAAGTTCAGATACGCAGTATTTT. V and J are TRBV6-6 and TRBJ2-3, with D hard to call. Trimming stripped 6 bases from V and 4 bases from J, with 14 bases between. The CDR3 is 14 residues long. The germline gives CDR1 MNHNY, CDR2 SVGAGI (reference sequence).

A remark on this clone: The identical CDR3 is also encoded by other nucleotide sequences in the sample. The chain carries TRBV10-3 and TRBJ1-1; 9 bases map to TRBD1. The CDR3 sequence is 13 residues long. Germline V gene lookup returns CDR1 ENHRY and CDR2 SYGVKD. V trimming: 6 bases; J trimming: 2 bases; junction bases outside the gene matches: 1. CDR3 loop: CAIRGQGNTEAFF. The CDR3 DNA is TGTGCCATCAGGGGACAGGGTAACACTGAAGCTTTCTTT.